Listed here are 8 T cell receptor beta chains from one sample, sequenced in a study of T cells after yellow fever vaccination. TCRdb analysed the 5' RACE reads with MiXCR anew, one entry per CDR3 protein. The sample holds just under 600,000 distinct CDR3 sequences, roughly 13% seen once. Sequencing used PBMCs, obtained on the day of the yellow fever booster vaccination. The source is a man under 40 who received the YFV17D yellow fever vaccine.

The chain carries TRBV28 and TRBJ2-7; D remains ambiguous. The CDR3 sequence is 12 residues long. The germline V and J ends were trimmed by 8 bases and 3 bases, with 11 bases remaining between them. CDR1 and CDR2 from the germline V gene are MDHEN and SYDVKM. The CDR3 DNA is TGTGCCAGCGGTCCCCGCGGCTACGAGCAGTACTTC. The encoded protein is CASGPRGYEQYF.

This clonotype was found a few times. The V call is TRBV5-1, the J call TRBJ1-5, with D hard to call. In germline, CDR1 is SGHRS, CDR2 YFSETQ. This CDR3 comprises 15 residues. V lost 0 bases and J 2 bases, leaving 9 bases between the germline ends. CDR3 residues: CASSLGTHGNQPQHF. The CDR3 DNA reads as TGCGCCAGCAGCTTGGGCACCCATGGCAATCAGCCCCAGCATTTT.

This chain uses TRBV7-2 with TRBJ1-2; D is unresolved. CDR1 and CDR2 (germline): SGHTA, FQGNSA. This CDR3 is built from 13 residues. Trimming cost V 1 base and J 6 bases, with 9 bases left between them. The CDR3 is CASSLGSLDGYTF. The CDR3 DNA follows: TGTGCCAGCAGCTTAGGTAGCCTCGATGGCTACACCTTC.

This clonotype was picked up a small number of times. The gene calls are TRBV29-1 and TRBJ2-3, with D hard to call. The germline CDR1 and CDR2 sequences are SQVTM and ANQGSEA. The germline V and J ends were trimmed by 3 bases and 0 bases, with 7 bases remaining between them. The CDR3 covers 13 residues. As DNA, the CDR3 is TGCAGCGTTGAGGCCGACAGCACAGATACGCAGTATTTT. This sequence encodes CSVEADSTDTQYF.

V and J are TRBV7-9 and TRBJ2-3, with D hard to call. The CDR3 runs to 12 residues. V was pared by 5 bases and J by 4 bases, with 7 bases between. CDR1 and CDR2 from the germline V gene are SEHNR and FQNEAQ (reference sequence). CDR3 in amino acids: CASSPVPDTQYF. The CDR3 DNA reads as TGTGCCAGCAGCCCTGTGCCAGATACGCAGTATTTT.

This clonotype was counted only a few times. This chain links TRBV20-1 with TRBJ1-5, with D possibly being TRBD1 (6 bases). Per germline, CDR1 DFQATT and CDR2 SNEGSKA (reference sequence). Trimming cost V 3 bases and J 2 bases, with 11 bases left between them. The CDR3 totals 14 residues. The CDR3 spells CSASGGAGNQPQHF. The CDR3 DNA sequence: TGCAGTGCTAGTGGGGGGGCGGGCAATCAGCCCCAGCATTTT.

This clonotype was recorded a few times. CDR3 amino acids: CASSQAGLAARTGELFF. DNA of the CDR3: TGTGCCAGCAGCCAAGCCGGACTAGCGGCCCGCACCGGGGAGCTGTTTTTT. The chain links TRBV3-1 to TRBJ2-2; 10 bases map to TRBD2. With 1 base clipped from V and 4 bases from J, the junction kept 6 bases outside the gene matches. The CDR3 is made up of 17 amino acids. Germline V gene sequence: CDR1 LGHDT, CDR2 YNNKEL (reference sequence).

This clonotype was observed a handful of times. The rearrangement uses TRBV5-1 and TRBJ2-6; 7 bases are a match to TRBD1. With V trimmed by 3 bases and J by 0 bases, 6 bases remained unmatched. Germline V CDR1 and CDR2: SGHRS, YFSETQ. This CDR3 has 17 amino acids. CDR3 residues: CASSSRQGYSGANVLTF. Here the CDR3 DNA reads TGCGCCAGCAGCTCGAGACAGGGTTACTCTGGGGCCAACGTCCTGACTTTC. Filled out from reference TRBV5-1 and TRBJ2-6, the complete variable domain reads KAGVTQTPRYLIKTRGQQVTLSCSPISGHRSVSWYQQTPGQGLQFLFEYFSETQRNKGNFPGRFSGRQFSNSRSEMNVSTLELGDSALYLCASSSRQGYSGANVLTFGAGSRLTVL.